What follows are 8 T cell receptor beta chains derived from one specimen sequenced in a study of cytomegalovirus exposure and HLA in healthy donors. PCR employed 60 Vbeta and 13 Jbeta primers. The method was immunoSEQ multiplex PCR; TCRdb's version includes in-frame clones alone and lacks a portion of them. The data show about 120,000 clones, roughly 9.9% seen once. Sequencing was done on a sample of PBMCs. Receptors originate from a young man in good health and CMV-seronegative.

The J gene is TRBJ2-7, the V gene TRBV11-2, with TRBD2 as a possible D gene (5 bases). The germline CDR1 and CDR2 sequences are SGHAT and FQNNGV. V was trimmed by 3 bases and J by 3 bases, leaving 15 bases between them. This CDR3 is built from 15 residues. The chain's CDR3 is CASSLSAGVYYEQYF. The CDR3, as DNA: TGTGCCAGCAGCTTGTCCGCGGGCGTTTACTACGAGCAGTACTTC.

This clone was seen more than once but under ten times. The genes are TRBV2 and TRBJ1-6, with TRBD1 as a possible D gene (6 bases). V was pared by 5 bases and J by 7 bases, with 12 bases between. Germline V gene data show CDR1 as SNHLY and CDR2 as FYNNEI. The CDR3 covers 14 residues. The CDR3 here is CASSKDSYNSPLHF. CDR3 DNA sequence: TGTGCCAGCAGTAAGGACAGCTACAATTCACCCCTCCACTTT.

This sequence joins TRBV10-3 and TRBJ2-7, with 8 bases fitting TRBD2. This CDR3 region has 14 residues. V shed 11 bases and J 5 bases; nucleotides not matched to a gene: 14. CDR1 ENHRY and CDR2 SYGVKD come from the germline V gene. CDR3 sequence (DNA): TGTGCCTCCTCGGGGGGGGGCCAAACGGACGAGCAGTACTTC. It translates to CASSGGGQTDEQYF.

This clone was seen a few times. J is TRBJ1-2 and V is TRBV14; no reliable D call. Trimming pared 4 bases from V and 4 bases from J, leaving 22 bases between. In germline, CDR1 is SGHDN, CDR2 FVKESK. The CDR3 is 17 residues long. The CDR3 is CASSPRLGDGASYGYTF. CDR3 DNA: TGTGCCAGCAGCCCTCGGCTAGGAGACGGAGCGAGCTATGGCTACACCTTC. The variable domain in full, with the rest retrieved from reference TRBV14 and TRBJ1-2, is EAGVTQFPSHSVIEKGQTVTLRCDPISGHDNLYWYRRVMGKEIKFLLHFVKESKQDESGMPNNRFLAERTGGTYSTLKVQPAELEDSGVYFCASSPRLGDGASYGYTFGSGTRLTVV.

V usage is TRBV29-1 and J usage is TRBJ2-2; D may be TRBD1 (6 bases). Per the germline V gene, CDR1 is SQVTM and CDR2 is ANQGSEA. V dropped 7 bases and J dropped 4 bases, with 10 bases sitting between them. This CDR3 region has 12 residues. This CDR3 reads CSGNRATGELFF. As DNA, the CDR3 is TGCAGCGGAAACAGGGCCACCGGGGAGCTGTTTTTT.

This clone has more than one count but fewer than ten. The CDR3 loop reads CASSPRDRAEAFF. Written as DNA, the CDR3 is TGTGCCAGCAGCCCACGAGACAGGGCTGAAGCTTTCTTT. The chain links TRBV9 to TRBJ1-1; 7 bases map to TRBD1. Germline V gene data show CDR1 as SGDLS and CDR2 as YYNGEE. The CDR3 runs 13 residues. J was trimmed by 6 bases and V by 4 bases; bases with no gene match: 6.

This clone has just a few counts. This chain uses TRBV6-5 with TRBJ1-5, with TRBD1 as a possible D gene (5 bases). Per the germline V gene, CDR1 is MNHEY and CDR2 is SVGAGI. There are 14 residues in the CDR3. Trimming cost V 2 bases and J 3 bases, with 8 bases left between them. As DNA, the CDR3 is TGTGCCAGCAGTTACGTAGGGGTCAATCAGCCCCAGCATTTT. Its protein is CASSYVGVNQPQHF.

The chain links TRBV5-8 to TRBJ1-5; tentative D call: TRBD1 (5 bases). Trimming took 2 bases from V and 2 from J, leaving 8 bases between them. CDR1 SGHTS and CDR2 YDEGEE come from the germline V gene. CDR3 length: 14 residues. CDR3 in DNA: TGTGCCAGCAGCTTAGAAGGGGGCAATCAGCCCCAGCATTTT. Protein sequence: CASSLEGGNQPQHF.